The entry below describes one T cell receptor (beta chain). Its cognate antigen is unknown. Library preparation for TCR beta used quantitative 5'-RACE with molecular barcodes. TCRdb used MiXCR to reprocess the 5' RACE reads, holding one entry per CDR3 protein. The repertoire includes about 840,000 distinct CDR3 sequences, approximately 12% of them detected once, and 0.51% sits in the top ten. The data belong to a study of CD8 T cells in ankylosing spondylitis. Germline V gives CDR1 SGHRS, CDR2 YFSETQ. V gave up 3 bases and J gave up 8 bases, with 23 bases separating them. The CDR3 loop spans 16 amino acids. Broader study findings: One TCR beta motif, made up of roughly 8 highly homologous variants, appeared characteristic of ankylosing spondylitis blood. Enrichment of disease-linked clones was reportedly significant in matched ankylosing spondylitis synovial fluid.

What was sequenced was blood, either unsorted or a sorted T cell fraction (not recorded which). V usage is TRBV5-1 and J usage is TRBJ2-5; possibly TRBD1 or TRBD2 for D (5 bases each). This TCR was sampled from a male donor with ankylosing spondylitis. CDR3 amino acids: CASSSTGTISRDTQYF. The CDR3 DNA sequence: TGCGCCAGCAGCTCAACCGGGACCATATCAAGAGATACCCAGTACTTC.